This T cell receptor beta chain stems from a study of cytomegalovirus exposure and HLA in healthy donors. The wider study: About 200 million T cells yielded 117 million unique TCR beta sequences in earlier analysis. Notes on the study in general: A later analysis reportedly identified an Asian-associated ancestry cluster as carrying fewer N-insertions than the roughly 720-donor mean. Immune exposure information available was restricted to CMV serostatus.

The donors were healthy bone marrow donors. Primers included in the PCR were 60 Vbeta and 13 Jbeta primers. Libraries were prepared by immunoSEQ multiplex PCR; TCRdb keeps only in-frame clonotypes and omits some of them. The table includes over 95,000 clones, around 77% detected once. Germline CDR1 and CDR2: MDHEN and SYDVKM. Trimming took off 5 bases at V and 7 bases at J, with 15 bases between the two ends. This CDR3 is built from 14 residues. Remarks on this clone: Antigen unknown.

This receptor was obtained from a man aged 35-49 years in good health and CMV-seropositive. V is TRBV28 and J is TRBJ1-5; TRBD1 might be the D (5 bases). Material for sequencing was PBMCs. The CDR3 spells CASSIRQGGQPQHF. The CDR3 DNA follows: TGTGCCAGCAGTATTCGGCAGGGAGGCCAGCCCCAGCATTTT.